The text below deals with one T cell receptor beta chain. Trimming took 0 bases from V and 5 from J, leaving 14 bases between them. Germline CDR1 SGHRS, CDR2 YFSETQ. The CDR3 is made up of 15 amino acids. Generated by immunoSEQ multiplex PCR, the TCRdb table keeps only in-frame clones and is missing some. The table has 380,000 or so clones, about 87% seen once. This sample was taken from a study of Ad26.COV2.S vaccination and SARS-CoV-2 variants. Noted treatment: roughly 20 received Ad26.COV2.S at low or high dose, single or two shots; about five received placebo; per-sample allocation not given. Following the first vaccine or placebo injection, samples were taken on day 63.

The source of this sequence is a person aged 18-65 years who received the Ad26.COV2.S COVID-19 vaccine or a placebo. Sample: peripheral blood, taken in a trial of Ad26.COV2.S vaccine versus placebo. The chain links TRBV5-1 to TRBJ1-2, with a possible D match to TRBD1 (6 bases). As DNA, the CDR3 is TGCGCCAGCAGCTTGGATGTGGGGGCGTGGTATGGCTACACCTTC. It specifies CASSLDVGAWYGYTF.